The 19 T cell receptor beta chains reported below all come from one sample, sequenced in a study of spatial heterogeneity in lung cancer. TCRdb reprocessed the 5' RACE reads with MiXCR, giving one entry per CDR3 protein. The top ten clones hold approximately 29% of a sample with approximately 39,000 distinct CDR3 sequences, approximately 7.2% of them seen once. Stated time point: sample taken at primary tumor resection. The material was PBMCs, obtained at surgery. These receptors were collected from a female donor with early-stage non-small cell lung cancer.

This chain joins TRBV6-1 and TRBJ2-3; D unclear. Trimming shortened V by 2 bases and J by 0 bases, and 12 bases separated the two germline ends. This CDR3 spans 16 amino acids. The germline CDR1 and CDR2 sequences are MNHNS and SASEGT. CDR3 region: CASSELGSFSTDTQYF. The CDR3 region has the DNA TGTGCCAGCAGTGAACTCGGTTCTTTTAGCACAGATACGCAGTATTTT.

This clonotype was detected ten times or more. The chain is built from TRBV7-2 and TRBJ2-7; D gene unclear. V was trimmed by 5 bases and J by 3 bases, leaving 5 bases between them. Germline loops: CDR1 SGHTA, CDR2 FQGNSA. This CDR3 is built from 11 residues. The CDR3 sequence: CASSPYYEQYF. The CDR3 DNA is TGTGCCAGCAGCCCGTACTACGAGCAGTACTTC.

Worth noting for this clonotype: A read error may account for a junction end that differs from germline. J is TRBJ2-7 and V is TRBV20-1; the D gene is possibly TRBD2 (5 bases). Looked up from germline, CDR1 is DFQATT and CDR2 is SNEGSKA (reference sequence). CDR3 length: 14 residues. DNA of the CDR3: TGCAGTGCTAGAGAAGGAGCGGCCTACTACGAGCAGCACTTC. Translated: CSAREGAAYYEQHF.

This clonotype showed up many times. The chain has TRBV4-2 and TRBJ2-1; tentatively, D is TRBD1 (6 bases). CDR1 is LGHNA, CDR2 YNFKEQ, per germline. The germline V and J ends were trimmed by 2 bases and 6 bases, with 17 bases remaining between them. The CDR3 length is 16 residues. CDR3 bases: TGTGCCAGCAGCCAACCTGCAGGGGATTGGCGCAATGAGCAGTTCTTC. Residues: CASSQPAGDWRNEQFF.

Note on this clonotype: It may be a read error: a sequence one base away is much more abundant. This chain joins TRBV20-1 and TRBJ2-1; TRBD2 might be the D (6 bases). Germline V gene data show CDR1 as DFQATT and CDR2 as SNEGSKA (reference sequence). The CDR3 loop spans 14 amino acids. Here the CDR3 DNA reads TGCAGTGCTAGACGGGGGTCATCCTACAATGAGCAGCTCTTC. It translates to CSARRGSSYNEQLF.

This clonotype occurred many times. CDR3 bases: TGTGCCAGCAGTCCCGGGACTAGCGGGAGCGTTGAGCAGTTCTTC. Translation gives CASSPGTSGSVEQFF. The rearrangement uses TRBV6-5 and TRBJ2-1; 14 bases align to TRBD2. V gave up 5 bases and J gave up 9 bases; unmatched junction bases: 6. The CDR3 is made up of 15 amino acids. Germline V gene sequence: CDR1 MNHEY, CDR2 SVGAGI.

At least ten counts were recorded for this clonotype. This chain links TRBV7-2 with TRBJ2-7; 9 bases match TRBD2. The CDR3 covers 15 residues. The germline V gene encodes CDR1 SGHTA and CDR2 FQGNSA. J gave up 4 bases and V 1 base, and 5 bases lay outside the gene matches. The CDR3 is CASSLVREGLYEQYF. CDR3 in DNA: TGTGCCAGCAGCTTAGTGCGGGAGGGCCTATACGAGCAGTACTTC.

This chain uses TRBV20-1 with TRBJ2-7; TRBD2 agrees at 7 bases. Germline trimming cut 0 bases from V and 3 bases from J; bases unmatched to any gene: 14. The CDR3 contains 17 residues. Germline CDR1 is DFQATT and CDR2 is SNEGSKA (reference sequence). The CDR3 here is CSARDPAYGGVHYEQYF. The CDR3 region has the DNA TGCAGTGCTAGAGATCCCGCGTATGGGGGGGTACACTACGAGCAGTACTTC.

This sequence joins TRBV6-1 and TRBJ2-7; 10 bases fit TRBD2. CDR1 MNHNS and CDR2 SASEGT come from the germline V gene. The CDR3 runs to 14 residues. CDR3 DNA sequence: TGTGCCAGCAGTGAAATTCTGGGTCTAGCGGGAGCCGATGTC. Translated, it gives CASSEILGLAGADV.

The chain uses TRBV19 and TRBJ2-3, with no clear D. The germline V and J ends were trimmed by 3 bases and 0 bases, with 10 bases remaining between them. The CDR3 runs to 15 residues. Germline-derived CDR1 and CDR2 are LNHDA and SQIVND (reference sequence). CDR3 loop: CASSIGAYSTDTQYF. Written as DNA, the CDR3 is TGTGCCAGTAGTATTGGCGCCTATAGCACAGATACGCAGTATTTT.

This clonotype occurred many times. The chain links TRBV5-6 to TRBJ1-1; 11 bases are a match to TRBD1. The CDR3 is made up of 15 amino acids. With 2 bases clipped from V and 4 bases from J, the junction kept 4 bases outside the gene matches. Per germline, CDR1 SGHDT and CDR2 YYEEEE. This chain's CDR3 is CASSLSGQGGTEAFF. CDR3 bases: TGTGCCAGCAGCTTATCGGGACAGGGGGGCACTGAAGCTTTCTTT.

This clonotype was counted ten times or more. The chain combines TRBV5-1 with TRBJ1-1, with TRBD1 matching 10 bases. Germline assignment: CDR1 SGHRS and CDR2 YFSETQ. The CDR3 has 15 amino acids. Trimming at V came to 2 bases and at J to 1 base, leaving 2 bases not matched to a gene. Here the CDR3 reads CASSFGTGENTEAFF. CDR3 in DNA: TGCGCCAGCAGCTTCGGGACAGGGGAGAACACTGAAGCTTTCTTT.

A few counts support this clonotype. V gene TRBV5-1 combines with J gene TRBJ2-7; either TRBD1 or TRBD2 may supply D (7 bases each). Germline CDR1 and CDR2: SGHRS and YFSETQ. The V end was cut by 9 bases, the J end by 4 bases, with 20 bases between. The CDR3 totals 14 residues. The CDR3 sequence is CATKTGEGVYEQYF. For the CDR3, the DNA is TGCGCCACCAAAACAGGGGAGGGGGTATACGAGCAGTACTTC.

By proportion, this clonotype is medium-sized. The chain joins TRBV7-2 to TRBJ2-5, with 9 bases lining up with TRBD2. Losses at the gene ends were 3 bases for V and 4 bases for J; bases not matched to a gene: 6. The CDR3 is 15 residues long. The V gene's germline CDR1 is SGHTA and CDR2 FQGNSA. Written as DNA, the CDR3 is TGTGCCAGCAGCTTCTCGCAACTAGCGGGAGAGACCCAGTACTTC. Protein sequence: CASSFSQLAGETQYF.

This clonotype was observed at least ten times. The V and J genes are TRBV5-1 and TRBJ1-1; perhaps TRBD1 as D (6 bases). V was clipped by 0 bases and J by 0 bases, with 9 bases between them. The CDR3 totals 15 residues. The germline gives CDR1 SGHRS, CDR2 YFSETQ. The CDR3 spells CASSLGWGLNTEAFF. CDR3 coding DNA: TGCGCCAGCAGCTTGGGATGGGGGCTGAACACTGAAGCTTTCTTT.

This clonotype was found many times. The chain joins TRBV12-3 or TRBV12-4 to TRBJ1-5; D is possibly TRBD1 (5 bases). V dropped 5 bases and J dropped 7 bases, with 12 bases sitting between them. CDR3 size: 13 residues. The CDR3 DNA reads TGTGCCAGCAGTCCCTGGGGGGGGCAGCCCCAGCATTTT. Amino acids: CASSPWGGQPQHF.

This clonotype was seen many times. The CDR3 nucleotides are TGTGCCAGCAGCCTCGGACTAGCGGTTACCTCGGGGGAAGAGACCCAGTACTTC. This codes for CASSLGLAVTSGEETQYF. V is TRBV3-1 and J is TRBJ2-5; 10 bases align to TRBD2. Trimming at V came to 4 bases and at J to 3 bases, leaving 14 bases not matched to a gene. Germline CDR1 reads LGHDT; CDR2 reads YNNKEL (reference sequence). This CDR3 has 18 residues.

This clonotype has a count of ten or more. This chain joins TRBV28 and TRBJ2-5, with a tentative D call TRBD2 (5 bases). Germline V CDR1 and CDR2: MDHEN, SYDVKM. There are 14 residues in the CDR3. Trimming removed 6 bases at V and 5 bases at J, with 16 bases between. CDR3 region: CASRKLELWETQYF. The CDR3 DNA reads TGTGCCAGCAGGAAACTAGAGTTATGGGAGACCCAGTACTTC.

In its sample, this clonotype was seen many times. This chain joins TRBV6-1 and TRBJ2-3; a weak D match, TRBD2 (5 bases). Trimming stripped 1 base from V and 7 bases from J, with 12 bases between. Germline CDR1 and CDR2: MNHNS and SASEGT. This CDR3 is 14 amino acids long. The CDR3 sequence: CASSEVPGSNTQYF. In DNA form, the CDR3 reads TGTGCCAGCAGTGAAGTACCGGGATCTAATACGCAGTATTTT.